The T cell receptor (beta chain) under discussion was sequenced for a study of blood T cell repertoires in COVID-19. As for the study in general: In each case, the material was cDNA or gDNA derived from T cells, B-cell-depleted T cells, or PBMCs.

This clone was found once. CDR1 and CDR2 from the germline V gene are MNHEY and SVGAGI. The V segment lost 0 bases and the J segment 8 bases; nucleotides outside the gene matches: 0. The CDR3 runs to 12 residues. The repertoire was sequenced with immunoSEQ multiplex PCR; TCRdb's copy has only in-frame clones and lacks some. The sample consists of a few hundred thousand clones, approximately 86% of them appearing once. The receptor comes from a man aged 18 to 30 with active or convalescent COVID-19. The source material was peripheral blood. J is TRBJ1-2 and V is TRBV6-5, with 7 bases matching TRBD1. CDR3 sequence (DNA): TGTGCCAGCAGTTACTCAGGGGGCGGCTACACCTTC. Translating it yields CASSYSGGGYTF.